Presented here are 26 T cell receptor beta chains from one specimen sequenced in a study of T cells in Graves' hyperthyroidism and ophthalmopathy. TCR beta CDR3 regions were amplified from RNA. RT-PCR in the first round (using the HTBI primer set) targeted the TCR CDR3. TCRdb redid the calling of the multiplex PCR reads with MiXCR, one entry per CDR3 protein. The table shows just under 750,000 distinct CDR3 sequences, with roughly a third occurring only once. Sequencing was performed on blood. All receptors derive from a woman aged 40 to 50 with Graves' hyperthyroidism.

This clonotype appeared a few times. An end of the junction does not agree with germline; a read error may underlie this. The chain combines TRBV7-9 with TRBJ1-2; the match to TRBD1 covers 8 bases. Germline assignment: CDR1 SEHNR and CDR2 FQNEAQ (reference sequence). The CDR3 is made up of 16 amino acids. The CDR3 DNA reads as TGCGCCAGCAGCCAAGCCAACAGGGGGTCCAACTATGGCTACACCTTC. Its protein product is CASSQANRGSNYGYTF. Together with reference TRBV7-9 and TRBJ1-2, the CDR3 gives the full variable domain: DTGVSQNPRHKITKRGQNVTFRCDPISEHNRLYWYRQTLGQGPEFLTYFQNEAQLEKSRLLSDRFSAERPKGSFSTLEIQRTEQGDSAMYLCASSQANRGSNYGYTFGSGTRLTVV.

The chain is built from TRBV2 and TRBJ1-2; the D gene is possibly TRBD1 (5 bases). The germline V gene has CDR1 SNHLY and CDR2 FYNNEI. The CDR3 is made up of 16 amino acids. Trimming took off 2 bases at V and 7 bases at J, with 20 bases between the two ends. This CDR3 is CASSELGTRGYGGYTF. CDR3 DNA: TGTGCCAGCAGTGAACTCGGGACGAGGGGCTACGGTGGCTACACCTTC.

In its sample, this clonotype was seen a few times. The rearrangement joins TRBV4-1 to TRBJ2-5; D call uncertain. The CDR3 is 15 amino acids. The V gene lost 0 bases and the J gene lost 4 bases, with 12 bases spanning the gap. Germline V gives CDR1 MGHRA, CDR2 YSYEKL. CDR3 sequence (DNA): TGCGCCAGCAGCCAAGAAATAAACAGACGAGAGACCCAGTACTTC. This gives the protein CASSQEINRRETQYF.

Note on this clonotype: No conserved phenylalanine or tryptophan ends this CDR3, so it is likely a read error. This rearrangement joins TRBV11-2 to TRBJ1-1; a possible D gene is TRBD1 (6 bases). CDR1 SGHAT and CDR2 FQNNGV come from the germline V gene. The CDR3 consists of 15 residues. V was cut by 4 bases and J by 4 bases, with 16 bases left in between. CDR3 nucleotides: TGTGCCAGCAGCTCCCATAGGGGGAGGGGCACTGAAGCTTTCCTT. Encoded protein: CASSSHRGRGTEAFL.

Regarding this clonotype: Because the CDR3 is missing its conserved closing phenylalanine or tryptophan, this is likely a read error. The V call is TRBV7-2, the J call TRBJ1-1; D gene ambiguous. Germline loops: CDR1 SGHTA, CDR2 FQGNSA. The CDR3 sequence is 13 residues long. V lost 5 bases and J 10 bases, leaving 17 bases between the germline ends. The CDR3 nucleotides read TGTGCCAGCAGCCTAGGCGGCAGCTCTCGAGCTTTCTCT. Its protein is CASSLGGSSRAFS.

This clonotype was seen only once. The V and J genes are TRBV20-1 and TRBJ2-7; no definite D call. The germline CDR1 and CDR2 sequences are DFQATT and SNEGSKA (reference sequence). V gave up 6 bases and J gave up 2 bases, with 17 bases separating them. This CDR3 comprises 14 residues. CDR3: CSAARLMAPYEQYF. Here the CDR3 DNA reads TGCAGTGCCGCCCGCCTCATGGCCCCCTACGAGCAGTACTTC.

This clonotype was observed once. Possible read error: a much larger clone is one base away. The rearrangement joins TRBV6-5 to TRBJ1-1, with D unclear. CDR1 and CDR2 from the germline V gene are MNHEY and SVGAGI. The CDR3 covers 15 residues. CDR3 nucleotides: TGTGCCAGCAGTTACCACTTGGAGCGTACGACTGAAACTTTCTTT. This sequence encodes CASSYHLERTTETFF.

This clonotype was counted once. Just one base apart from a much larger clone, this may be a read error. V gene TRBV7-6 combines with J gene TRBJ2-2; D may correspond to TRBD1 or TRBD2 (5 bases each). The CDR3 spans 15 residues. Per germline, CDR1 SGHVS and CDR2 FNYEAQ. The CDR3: CASSPGQRGAGELFF. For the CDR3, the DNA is TGTGCTAGCAGCCCCGGGCAGAGAGGGGCCGGGGAGCTGTTTTTT.

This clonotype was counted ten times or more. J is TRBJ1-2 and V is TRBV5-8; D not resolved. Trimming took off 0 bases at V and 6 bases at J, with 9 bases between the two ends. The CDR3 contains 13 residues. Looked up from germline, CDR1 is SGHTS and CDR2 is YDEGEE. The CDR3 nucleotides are TGTGCCAGCAGCTTGGCCCTCGAACATGGCTACACCTTC. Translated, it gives CASSLALEHGYTF.

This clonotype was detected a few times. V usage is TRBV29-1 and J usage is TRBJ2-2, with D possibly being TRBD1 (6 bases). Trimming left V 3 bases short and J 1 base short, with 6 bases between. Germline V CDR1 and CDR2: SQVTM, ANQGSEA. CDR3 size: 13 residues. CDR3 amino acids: CSVEGQNTGELFF. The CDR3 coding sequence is TGCAGCGTTGAGGGACAGAACACCGGGGAGCTGTTTTTT.

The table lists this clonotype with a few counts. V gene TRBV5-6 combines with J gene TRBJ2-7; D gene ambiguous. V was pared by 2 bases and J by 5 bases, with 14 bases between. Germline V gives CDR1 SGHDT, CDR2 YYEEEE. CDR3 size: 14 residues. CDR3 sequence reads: CASSFPGPHDEQYF. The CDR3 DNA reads TGTGCCAGCAGCTTCCCCGGGCCACACGACGAGCAGTACTTC.

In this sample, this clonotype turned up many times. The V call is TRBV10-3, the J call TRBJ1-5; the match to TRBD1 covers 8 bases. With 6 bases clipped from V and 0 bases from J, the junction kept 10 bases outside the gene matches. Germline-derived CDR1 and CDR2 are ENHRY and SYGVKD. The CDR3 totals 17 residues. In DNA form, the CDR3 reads TGTGCCATCAGCAATGGACAGGGAACCTATAGCAATCAGCCCCAGCATTTT. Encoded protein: CAISNGQGTYSNQPQHF.

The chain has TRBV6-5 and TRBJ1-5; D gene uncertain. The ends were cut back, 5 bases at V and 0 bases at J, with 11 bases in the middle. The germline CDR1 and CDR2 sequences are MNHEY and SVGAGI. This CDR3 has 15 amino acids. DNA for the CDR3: TGTGCCAGCAGTCGAGGGATTTATAGCAATCAGCCCCAGCATTTT. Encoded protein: CASSRGIYSNQPQHF.

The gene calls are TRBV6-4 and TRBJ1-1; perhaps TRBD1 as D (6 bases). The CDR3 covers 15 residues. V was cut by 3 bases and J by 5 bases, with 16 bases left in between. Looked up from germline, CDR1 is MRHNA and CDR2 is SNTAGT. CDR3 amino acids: CASSDLGAPRTEAFF. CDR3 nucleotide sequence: TGTGCCAGCAGTGATTTGGGGGCCCCGAGAACTGAAGCTTTCTTT.

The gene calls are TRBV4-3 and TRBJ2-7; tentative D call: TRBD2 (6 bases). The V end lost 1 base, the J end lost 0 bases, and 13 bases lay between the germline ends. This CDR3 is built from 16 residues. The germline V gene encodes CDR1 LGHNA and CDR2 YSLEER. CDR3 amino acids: CASSQGIVGGSYEQYF. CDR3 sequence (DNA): TGCGCCAGCAGCCAAGGGATCGTCGGGGGCTCCTACGAGCAGTACTTC.

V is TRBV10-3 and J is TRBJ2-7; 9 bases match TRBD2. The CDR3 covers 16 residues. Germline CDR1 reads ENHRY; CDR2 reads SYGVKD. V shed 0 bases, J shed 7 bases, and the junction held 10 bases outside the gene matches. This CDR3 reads CAISESPASGKNEQYF. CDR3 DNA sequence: TGTGCCATCAGTGAGTCTCCGGCTAGCGGGAAGAATGAGCAGTACTTC.

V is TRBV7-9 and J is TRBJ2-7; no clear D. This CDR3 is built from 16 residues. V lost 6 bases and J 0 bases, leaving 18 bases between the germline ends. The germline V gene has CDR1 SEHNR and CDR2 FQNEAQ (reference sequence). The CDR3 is CASSYSEGDSSYEQYF. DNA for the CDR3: TGTGCCAGCAGTTACTCCGAAGGCGATAGCTCCTACGAGCAGTACTTC.

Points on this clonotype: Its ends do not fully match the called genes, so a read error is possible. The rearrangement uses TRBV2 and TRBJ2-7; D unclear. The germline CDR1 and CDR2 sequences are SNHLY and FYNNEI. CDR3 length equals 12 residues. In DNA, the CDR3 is TGTGCCAGCAGGGAAGTGGTGTACGAGCAGTACTTC. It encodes CASREVVYEQYF.

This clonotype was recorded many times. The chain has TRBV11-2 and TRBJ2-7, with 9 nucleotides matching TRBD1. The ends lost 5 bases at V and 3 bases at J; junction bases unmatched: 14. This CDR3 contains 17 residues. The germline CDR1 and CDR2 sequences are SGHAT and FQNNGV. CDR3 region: CASSRLNPGTGRYEQYF. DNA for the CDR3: TGTGCCAGCAGCCGGCTTAATCCCGGGACAGGGCGCTACGAGCAGTACTTC.

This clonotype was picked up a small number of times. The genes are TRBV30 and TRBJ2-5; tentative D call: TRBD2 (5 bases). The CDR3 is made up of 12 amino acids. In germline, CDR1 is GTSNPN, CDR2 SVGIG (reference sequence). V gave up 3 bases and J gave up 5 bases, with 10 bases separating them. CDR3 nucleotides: TGTGCCTGGAGACGAGGGATGGAGACCCAGTACTTC. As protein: CAWRRGMETQYF.

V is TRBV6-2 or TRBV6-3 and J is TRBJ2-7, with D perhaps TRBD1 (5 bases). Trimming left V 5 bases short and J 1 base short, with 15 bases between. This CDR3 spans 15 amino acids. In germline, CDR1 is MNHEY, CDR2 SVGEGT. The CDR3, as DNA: TGTGCCAGCAGTGAACCGAGACAGCTATCCTACGAGCAGTACTTC. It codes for CASSEPRQLSYEQYF.

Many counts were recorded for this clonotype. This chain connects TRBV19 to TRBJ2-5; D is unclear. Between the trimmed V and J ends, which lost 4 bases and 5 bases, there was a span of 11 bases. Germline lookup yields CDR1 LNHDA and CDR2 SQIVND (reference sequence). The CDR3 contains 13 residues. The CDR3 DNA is TGTGCCAGTAGTAGCTTGTCGAGGGAGACCCAGTACTTC. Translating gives CASSSLSRETQYF. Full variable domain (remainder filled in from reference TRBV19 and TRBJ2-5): DGGITQSPKYLFRKEGQNVTLSCEQNLNHDAMYWYRQDPGQGLRLIYYSQIVNDFQKGDIAEGYSVSREKKESFPLTVTSAQKNPTAFYLCASSSLSRETQYFGPGTRLLVL.

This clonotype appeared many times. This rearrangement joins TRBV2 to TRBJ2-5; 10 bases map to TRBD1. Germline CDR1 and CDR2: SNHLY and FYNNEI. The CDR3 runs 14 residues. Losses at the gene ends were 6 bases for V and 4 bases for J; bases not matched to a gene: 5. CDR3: CASRETGGAETQYF. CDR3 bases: TGTGCCAGCAGAGAGACAGGGGGCGCAGAGACCCAGTACTTC.

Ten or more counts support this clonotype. The CDR3 bases are TGTGCCAGCAGGTTCGCTAGCGGCGCGGAGACCCAGTACTTC. This encodes CASRFASGAETQYF. V gene TRBV7-9 combines with J gene TRBJ2-5, with TRBD2 matching 7 bases. V was clipped by 6 bases and J by 5 bases; unmatched bases: 9. CDR3 length: 14 amino acids. The germline V gene has CDR1 SEHNR and CDR2 FQNEAQ (reference sequence).

The CDR3 reads CASSHGRTGGNYGYTF. The CDR3 nucleotides are TGTGCCAGCAGCCACGGAAGGACAGGGGGTAACTATGGCTACACCTTC. V and J are TRBV7-2 and TRBJ1-2, with 10 bases matching TRBD1. V shed 5 bases and J 1 base; nucleotides not matched to a gene: 7. The germline CDR1 and CDR2 sequences are SGHTA and FQGNSA. The CDR3 runs 16 residues.

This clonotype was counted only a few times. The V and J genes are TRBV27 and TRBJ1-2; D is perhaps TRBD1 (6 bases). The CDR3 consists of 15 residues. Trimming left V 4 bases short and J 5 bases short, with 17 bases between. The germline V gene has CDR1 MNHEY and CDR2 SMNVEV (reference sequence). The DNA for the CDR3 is TGTGCCAGCAGTTCCGCCATGGACAGCCTATATGGCTACACCTTC. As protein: CASSSAMDSLYGYTF.